This entry is about one T cell receptor (beta chain). No antigen is known for it. The sample comes from a study of cytotoxic CD8 clonotypes in ibrutinib-treated CLL. This CDR3 spans 15 amino acids. CDR1 is MGHRA and CDR2 is YSYEKL in the germline V gene. V was cut by 0 bases and J by 3 bases, with 11 bases left in between. Whole-study results and caveats: Measured clonality at baseline was greater than in age-matched healthy donors and tracked with circulating CD8+ T-cell counts. A difference in sampling times existed between sustained-remission and progressing patients. Clonality climbed at ibrutinib response, then dropped toward baseline at progression. Public clonotypes, an uncommon group, contracted or remained stable on treatment.

This table comes from immunoSEQ multiplex PCR, and its TCRdb copy is limited to in-frame clones, with some not included. The sample lists a few hundred thousand clones; about 64% were seen once. The source was PBMCs, collected after 36 months of ibrutinib treatment. The gene calls are TRBV4-1 and TRBJ1-2; D remains unclear. The sequence came from a human donor with chronic lymphocytic leukemia. Written as DNA, the CDR3 is TGCGCCAGCAGCCAAGATGATTTAGGGTACTATGGCTACACCTTC. Its translation: CASSQDDLGYYGYTF.